The source of this T cell receptor (beta chain) is a study of blood T cell repertoires in COVID-19. The CDR3 is 18 amino acids. J gave up 5 bases and V 0 bases, and 10 bases lay outside the gene matches. Per the germline V gene, CDR1 is SGHNT and CDR2 is YYREEE (reference sequence). In the original processing: For nucleated cells, counts were estimated from reference gene primer amplification. This table comes from immunoSEQ multiplex PCR, and its TCRdb copy is limited to in-frame clones, with some not included. For V, J and clone size, that table is used; D and trimming come from the DNA. This table holds under 150,000 clones, about 86% found once.

Sequencing was done on a sample of peripheral blood. This receptor was obtained from a woman between 50 and 59 years old who had recovered from COVID-19. The chain is built from TRBV5-4 and TRBJ2-2; 10 bases are a match to TRBD2. CDR3 DNA sequence: TGTGCCAGCAGCTTGGGGCCTAGCGGGAGTGGTCGGACCGGGGAGCTGTTTTTT. Its translation is CASSLGPSGSGRTGELFF.